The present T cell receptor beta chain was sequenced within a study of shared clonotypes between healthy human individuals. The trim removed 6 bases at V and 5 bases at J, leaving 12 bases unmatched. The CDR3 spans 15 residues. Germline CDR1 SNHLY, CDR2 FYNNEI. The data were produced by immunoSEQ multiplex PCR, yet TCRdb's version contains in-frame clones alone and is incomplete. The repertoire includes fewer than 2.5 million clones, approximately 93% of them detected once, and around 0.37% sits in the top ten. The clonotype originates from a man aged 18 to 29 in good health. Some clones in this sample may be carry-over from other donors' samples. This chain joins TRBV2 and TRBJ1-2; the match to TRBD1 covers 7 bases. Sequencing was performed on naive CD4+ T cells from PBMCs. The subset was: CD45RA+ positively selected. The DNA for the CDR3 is TGTGCCAGCAGCCCAATCCGGGACAGTGAATATGGCTACACCTTC. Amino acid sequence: CASSPIRDSEYGYTF.